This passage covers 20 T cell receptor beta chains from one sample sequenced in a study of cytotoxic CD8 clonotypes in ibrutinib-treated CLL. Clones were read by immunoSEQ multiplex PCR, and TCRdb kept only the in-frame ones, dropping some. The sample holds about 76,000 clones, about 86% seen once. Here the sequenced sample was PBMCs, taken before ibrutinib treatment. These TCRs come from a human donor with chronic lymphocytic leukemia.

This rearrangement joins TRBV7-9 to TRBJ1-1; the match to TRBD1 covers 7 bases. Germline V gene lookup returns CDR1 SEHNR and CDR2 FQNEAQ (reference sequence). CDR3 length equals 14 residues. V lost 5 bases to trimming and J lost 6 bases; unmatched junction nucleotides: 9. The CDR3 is CASSPHDRASEAFF. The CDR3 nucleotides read TGTGCCAGCAGCCCCCATGACAGGGCCTCTGAAGCTTTCTTT.

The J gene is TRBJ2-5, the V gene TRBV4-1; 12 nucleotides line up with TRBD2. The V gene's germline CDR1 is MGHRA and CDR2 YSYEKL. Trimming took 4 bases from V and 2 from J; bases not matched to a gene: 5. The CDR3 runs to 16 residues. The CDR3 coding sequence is TGCGCCAGCAGCCTCTTCGGACTAGCGGGACAAGAGACCCAGTACTTC. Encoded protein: CASSLFGLAGQETQYF.

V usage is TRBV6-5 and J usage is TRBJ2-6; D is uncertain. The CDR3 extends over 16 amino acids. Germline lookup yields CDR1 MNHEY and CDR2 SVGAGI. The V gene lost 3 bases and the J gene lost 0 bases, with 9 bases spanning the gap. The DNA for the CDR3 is TGTGCCAGCAGTTATCTGTGGCTCTCTGGGGCCAACGTCCTGACTTTC. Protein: CASSYLWLSGANVLTF.

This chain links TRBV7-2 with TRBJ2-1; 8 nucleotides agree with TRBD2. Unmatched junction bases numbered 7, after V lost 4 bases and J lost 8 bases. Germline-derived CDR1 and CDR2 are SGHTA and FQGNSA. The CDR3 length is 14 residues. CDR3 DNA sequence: TGTGCCAGCAGCTCGGGACTAGTCGGTCATGAGCAGTTCTTC. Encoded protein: CASSSGLVGHEQFF.

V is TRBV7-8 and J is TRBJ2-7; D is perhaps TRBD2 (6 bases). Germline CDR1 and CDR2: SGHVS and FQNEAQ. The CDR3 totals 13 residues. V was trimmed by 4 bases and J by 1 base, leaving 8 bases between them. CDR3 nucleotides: TGTGCCAGCAGCTCGGGACTTTCCTACGAGCAGTACTTC. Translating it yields CASSSGLSYEQYF.

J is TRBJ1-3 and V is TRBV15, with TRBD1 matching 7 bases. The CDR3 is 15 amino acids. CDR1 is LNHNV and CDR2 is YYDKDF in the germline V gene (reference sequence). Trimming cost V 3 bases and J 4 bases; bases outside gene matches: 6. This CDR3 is CATSRDRTGGNTIYF. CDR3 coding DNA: TGTGCCACCAGCAGGGACAGGACCGGAGGAAACACCATATATTTT.

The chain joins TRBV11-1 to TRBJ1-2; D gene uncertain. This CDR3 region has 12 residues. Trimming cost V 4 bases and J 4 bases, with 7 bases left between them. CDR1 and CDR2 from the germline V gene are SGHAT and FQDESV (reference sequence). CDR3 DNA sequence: TGTGCCAGCAGCTCCTACATCTATGGCTACACCTTC. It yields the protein CASSSYIYGYTF.

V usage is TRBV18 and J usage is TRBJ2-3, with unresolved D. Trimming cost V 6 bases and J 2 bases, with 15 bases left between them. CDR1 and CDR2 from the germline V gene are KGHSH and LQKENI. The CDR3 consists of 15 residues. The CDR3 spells CASSPRLSNTDTQYF. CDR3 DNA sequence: TGTGCCAGCTCCCCCCGTTTGTCAAACACAGATACGCAGTATTTT.

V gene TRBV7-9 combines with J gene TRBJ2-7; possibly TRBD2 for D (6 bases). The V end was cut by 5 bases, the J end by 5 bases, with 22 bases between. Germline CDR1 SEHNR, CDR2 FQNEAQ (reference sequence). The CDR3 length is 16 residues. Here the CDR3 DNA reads TGTGCCAGCAGCCCGCGGGACGGGCGAGCGAGGGACGAGCAGTACTTC. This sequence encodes CASSPRDGRARDEQYF. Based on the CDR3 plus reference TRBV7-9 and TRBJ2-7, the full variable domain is DTGVSQNPRHKITKRGQNVTFRCDPISEHNRLYWYRQTLGQGPEFLTYFQNEAQLEKSRLLSDRFSAERPKGSFSTLEIQRTEQGDSAMYLCASSPRDGRARDEQYFGPGTRLTVT.

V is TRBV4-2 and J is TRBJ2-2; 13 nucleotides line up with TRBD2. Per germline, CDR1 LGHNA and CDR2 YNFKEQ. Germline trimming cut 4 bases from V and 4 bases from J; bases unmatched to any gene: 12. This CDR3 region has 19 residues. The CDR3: CASSRGAGTSGAGTGELFF. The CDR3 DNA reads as TGTGCCAGCAGCCGAGGAGCCGGGACTAGCGGGGCCGGCACCGGGGAGCTGTTTTTT.

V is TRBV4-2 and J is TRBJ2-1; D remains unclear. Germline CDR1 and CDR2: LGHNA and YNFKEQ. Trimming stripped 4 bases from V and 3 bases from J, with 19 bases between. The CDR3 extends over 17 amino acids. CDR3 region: CASSPYSTGQNYNEQFF. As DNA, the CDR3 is TGTGCCAGCAGCCCCTACTCGACTGGGCAGAACTACAATGAGCAGTTCTTC.

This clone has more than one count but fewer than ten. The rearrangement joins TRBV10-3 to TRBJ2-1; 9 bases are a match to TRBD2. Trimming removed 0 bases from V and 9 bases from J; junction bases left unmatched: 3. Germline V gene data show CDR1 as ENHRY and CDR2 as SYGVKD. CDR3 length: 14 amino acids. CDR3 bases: TGTGCCATCAGTGAGTCCCTAGCGGGATTTGAGCAGTTCTTC. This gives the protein CAISESLAGFEQFF.

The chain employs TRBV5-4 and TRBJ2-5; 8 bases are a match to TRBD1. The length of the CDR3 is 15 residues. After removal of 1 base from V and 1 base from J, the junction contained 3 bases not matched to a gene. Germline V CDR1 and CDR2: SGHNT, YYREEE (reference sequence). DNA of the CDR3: TGTGCCAGCAGCTTGTGGGGACAGGCCCAAGAGACCCAGTACTTC. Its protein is CASSLWGQAQETQYF.

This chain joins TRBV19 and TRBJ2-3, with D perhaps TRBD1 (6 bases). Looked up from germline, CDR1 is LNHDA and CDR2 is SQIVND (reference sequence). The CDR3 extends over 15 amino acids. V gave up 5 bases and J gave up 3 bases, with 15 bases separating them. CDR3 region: CASSVERGTTDTQYF. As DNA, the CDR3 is TGTGCCAGTAGTGTTGAGAGGGGGACGACAGATACGCAGTATTTT.

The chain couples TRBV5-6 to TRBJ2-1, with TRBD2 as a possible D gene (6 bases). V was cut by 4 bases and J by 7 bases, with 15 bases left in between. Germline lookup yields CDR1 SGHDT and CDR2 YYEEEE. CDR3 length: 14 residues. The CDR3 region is CASSGGTTWNEQFF. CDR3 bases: TGTGCCAGCAGCGGAGGGACGACCTGGAATGAGCAGTTCTTC.

Here the CDR3 reads CASKGATDTQYF. CDR3 bases: TGTGCCAGCAAAGGGGCCACAGATACGCAGTATTTT. This chain links TRBV5-5 with TRBJ2-3; D is perhaps TRBD1 (5 bases). Between the trimmed V and J ends, which lost 6 bases and 2 bases, there was a span of 7 bases. The germline CDR1 and CDR2 sequences are SGHKS and YYEKEE (reference sequence). This CDR3 is built from 12 residues.

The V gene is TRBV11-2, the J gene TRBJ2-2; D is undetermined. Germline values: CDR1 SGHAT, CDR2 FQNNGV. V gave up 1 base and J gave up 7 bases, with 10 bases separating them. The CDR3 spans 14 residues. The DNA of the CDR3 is TGTGCCAGCAGCTTAGGTTTGGCTGGCGGGGAGCTGTTTTTT. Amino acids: CASSLGLAGGELFF.

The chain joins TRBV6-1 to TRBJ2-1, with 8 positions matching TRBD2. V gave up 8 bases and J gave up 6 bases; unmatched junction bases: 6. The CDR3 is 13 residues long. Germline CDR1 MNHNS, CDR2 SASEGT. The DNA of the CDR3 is TGTGCCAGCTTGAGCGGGAGTGGCAATGAGCAGTTCTTC. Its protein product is CASLSGSGNEQFF.

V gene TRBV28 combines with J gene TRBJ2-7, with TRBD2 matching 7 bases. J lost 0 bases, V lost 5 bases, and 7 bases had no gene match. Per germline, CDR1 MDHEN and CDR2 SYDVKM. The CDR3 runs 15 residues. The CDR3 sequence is CASSTGEGRSYEQYF. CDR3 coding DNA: TGTGCCAGCAGTACGGGGGAGGGCCGCTCCTACGAGCAGTACTTC.

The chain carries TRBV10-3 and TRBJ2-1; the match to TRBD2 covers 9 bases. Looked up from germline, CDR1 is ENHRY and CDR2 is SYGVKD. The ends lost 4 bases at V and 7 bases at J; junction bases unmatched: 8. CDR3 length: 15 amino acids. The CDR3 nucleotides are TGTGCCATCAGTGTAATCGCTAGCGGGACAAATGAGCAGTTCTTC. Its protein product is CAISVIASGTNEQFF.